Included here is one T cell receptor (beta chain) sequence, with context. This sample is drawn from a study of control samples from healthy donors and cancer patients. The assay was immunoSEQ multiplex PCR, and TCRdb's table has in-frame clones only and misses some. The sample lists more than 25,000 clones, roughly 94% occurring once. CDR1 is LNHDA, CDR2 SQIVND, per germline (reference sequence). Trimming took 6 bases from V and 3 from J; bases not matched to a gene: 10. The CDR3 has 16 residues. Sequencing used blood. This sequence joins TRBV19 and TRBJ1-2; 10 bases match TRBD1. The TCR was taken from a man in his fifties or sixties in good health. CDR3 nucleotides: TGTGCCAGTAGCTCGGGTCGAGGACAGGGGGACTATGGCTACACCTTC. Residues: CASSSGRGQGDYGYTF.